This T cell receptor beta chain was sequenced for a study of blood T cell repertoires in COVID-19. Study-wide context: The origin of the acute and convalescent COVID-19 samples was the United States, Italy and Spain. Sample material is recorded as cDNA or gDNA derived from T cells, B-cell-depleted T cells, or PBMCs.

Original processing notes: Nucleated cell number was recorded as an estimate derived from reference gene primer amplification. Assay used: immunoSEQ multiplex PCR; TCRdb lists only in-frame clones, some missing. D and trimming were read from the DNA, whereas the V and J calls and clone size are those reported in that table. The sample has about 210,000 clones, just under 85% seen once. The count of this clone is one. The TCR sequence derives from a woman between 50 and 59 years old with active or convalescent COVID-19. The sequenced sample consisted of peripheral blood.

CDR3 DNA: TGCGCCAGCAGCTTGGGGACAGGGGGCATCACCGGGGAGCTGTTTTTT. Protein: CASSLGTGGITGELFF. The chain combines TRBV5-1 with TRBJ2-2; 11 bases align to TRBD1. J lost 4 bases, V lost 0 bases, and 2 bases had no gene match. CDR3 length: 16 residues. Germline loops: CDR1 SGHRS, CDR2 YFSETQ.